The 16 T cell receptor beta chains in this list originate from one sample, sequenced in a study of quantifying T cell responses using KT2 cells. Background on the study: cDNA was made from DNase-treated RNA using alpha and beta constant primers.

The cDNA 3' end received a ligated oligonucleotide with a UMI. First-round PCR used approximately 4 cycles and beta primers RC1.1 and RC1.2 covering TRBC1 and TRBC2. TCRdb analysed the UMI-ligation and nested PCR reads with MiXCR anew, one entry per CDR3 protein. The sample consists of some 50,000 distinct CDR3 sequences, 9.5% to 13% of them appearing once. Sequenced input: PBMCs spiked with cells of the T cell clone KT2. These receptors were taken from a human donor.

This clonotype was recorded at least ten times. V gene TRBV29-1 combines with J gene TRBJ1-4; no definite D call. The CDR3 is 15 residues long. Trimming shortened V by 0 bases and J by 4 bases, and 12 bases separated the two germline ends. Germline CDR1 SQVTM, CDR2 ANQGSEA. CDR3 residues: CSVEDRAGGNEKLFF. Written as DNA, the CDR3 is TGCAGCGTTGAAGATCGGGCAGGAGGTAATGAAAAACTGTTTTTT.

This clonotype was detected ten times or more. The genes are TRBV5-1 and TRBJ2-5; no reliable D call. This CDR3 is built from 14 residues. Germline V gene sequence: CDR1 SGHRS, CDR2 YFSETQ. V lost 0 bases to trimming and J lost 1 base, with 7 bases between them. The CDR3 loop reads CASSLGTLQETQYF. In nucleotides, the CDR3 is TGCGCCAGCAGCTTGGGTACTCTCCAAGAGACCCAGTACTTC.

The chain employs TRBV29-1 and TRBJ2-7, with unresolved D. Germline V gene data show CDR1 as SQVTM and CDR2 as ANQGSEA. The CDR3 loop spans 11 amino acids. V was clipped by 5 bases and J by 9 bases, with 14 bases between them. The CDR3 loop reads CSVRTGRSQYF. CDR3 nucleotide sequence: TGCAGCGTTAGGACGGGTAGGTCGCAGTACTTC.

The chain uses TRBV13 and TRBJ2-3, with unresolved D. Germline-derived CDR1 and CDR2 are PRHDT and FYEKMQ (reference sequence). The CDR3 spans 14 residues. Trimming stripped 3 bases from V and 0 bases from J, with 7 bases between. CDR3 in amino acids: CASSFQDSTDTQYF. In nucleotides, the CDR3 is TGTGCCAGCAGCTTCCAGGATAGCACAGATACGCAGTATTTT.

This clonotype has only a few counts. The rearrangement links TRBV7-2 to TRBJ2-1, with TRBD2 matching over 9 bases. Germline CDR1 is SGHTA and CDR2 is FQGNSA. The V segment lost 2 bases and the J segment 5 bases; nucleotides outside the gene matches: 1. The CDR3 extends over 14 amino acids. The CDR3 nucleotides read TGTGCCAGCAGCTTAAAGCGGGGGGACAATGAGCAGTTCTTC. It yields the protein CASSLKRGDNEQFF.

This clonotype has just a few counts. This chain uses TRBV11-2 with TRBJ2-5; the D gene is possibly TRBD2 (6 bases). Per the germline V gene, CDR1 is SGHAT and CDR2 is FQNNGV. CDR3 length: 15 residues. V dropped 1 base and J dropped 1 base, with 10 bases sitting between them. The CDR3 loop is CASSLALSGQETQYF. The DNA of the CDR3 is TGTGCCAGCAGCTTAGCCCTTAGCGGCCAAGAGACCCAGTACTTC.

This clonotype has only a few counts. The V and J genes are TRBV10-3 and TRBJ2-3, with 13 bases aligning to TRBD2. The V gene's germline CDR1 is ENHRY and CDR2 SYGVKD. CDR3 length: 15 amino acids. The trim removed 4 bases at V and 6 bases at J, leaving 4 bases unmatched. Here the CDR3 reads CAISGTSGGPDTQYF. Here the CDR3 DNA reads TGTGCCATCAGTGGGACTAGCGGGGGCCCTGATACGCAGTATTTT.

This clonotype was seen at least ten times. This chain links TRBV21-1 with TRBJ1-5; the D call TRBD1 from the table was never checked on the DNA. TRBV21-1 is an annotated pseudogene. CDR3 size: 15 residues. Written as DNA, the CDR3 is TGTGCCAGCAGCAAAGGGACAGGGGGCAATCAGCCCCAGCATTTT. It encodes CASSKGTGGNQPQHF.

This clonotype was detected ten times or more. V is TRBV7-6 and J is TRBJ2-2; 9 bases agree with TRBD2. The CDR3 spans 16 residues. The germline V gene encodes CDR1 SGHVS and CDR2 FNYEAQ. Trimming removed 3 bases from V and 6 bases from J; junction bases left unmatched: 8. CDR3: CASSFLVLAGSGELFF. In nucleotides, the CDR3 is TGTGCCAGCAGCTTTCTGGTACTAGCGGGTTCCGGGGAGCTGTTTTTT. Full variable domain (outside the CDR3, taken from reference TRBV7-6 and TRBJ2-2): GAGVSQSPRYKVTKRGQDVALRCDPISGHVSLYWYRQALGQGPEFLTYFNYEAQQDKSGLPNDRFSAERPEGSISTLTIQRTEQRDSAMYRCASSFLVLAGSGELFFGEGSRLTVL.

This clonotype has only a few counts. The chain employs TRBV7-2 and TRBJ1-1; 9 bases are a match to TRBD1. This CDR3 contains 21 residues. Germline-derived CDR1 and CDR2 are SGHTA and FQGNSA. The trim removed 3 bases at V and 1 base at J, leaving 21 bases unmatched. CDR3 bases: TGTGCCAGCAGCTTTAGGGAAACGGGACAGGGACCTCGGCGGTCGAACACTGAAGCTTTCTTT. Translated, it gives CASSFRETGQGPRRSNTEAFF.

This clonotype was detected only a few times. This chain connects TRBV6-5 to TRBJ1-6; D gene uncertain. The CDR3 spans 12 residues. V was shortened by 5 bases and J by 7 bases, with 6 bases between the two germline ends. CDR1 is MNHEY, CDR2 SVGAGI, per germline. The CDR3: CASSRLNSPLHF. As DNA, the CDR3 is TGTGCCAGCAGTCGCCTGAATTCACCCCTCCACTTT.

This chain connects TRBV21-1 to TRBJ1-2. TRBV21-1 constitutes a pseudogene. The CDR3 loop spans 10 amino acids. The CDR3 DNA sequence: TGTGCCAGCAATCTTCGGGGCTACACCTTC. The encoded protein is CASNLRGYTF.

The rearrangement links TRBV4-2 to TRBJ2-3; D tentatively reads TRBD1 or TRBD2 (5 bases each). Germline CDR1 LGHNA, CDR2 YNFKEQ. The V and J ends lost 2 bases and 5 bases respectively, with 26 bases between them. CDR3 size: 19 residues. CDR3 protein: CASSQQPRFDRGREDTQYF. CDR3 DNA sequence: TGTGCCAGCAGCCAACAGCCCCGCTTCGACCGGGGCCGGGAAGATACGCAGTATTTT.

In this sample, this clonotype turned up a few times. The chain combines TRBV3-1 with TRBJ2-7; D gene unclear. The CDR3 spans 12 residues. Trimming removed 5 bases from V and 6 bases from J, with 11 bases in between. CDR1 is LGHDT and CDR2 is YNNKEL in the germline V gene (reference sequence). In DNA, the CDR3 is TGTGCCAGCAGCTCCGGCCGGTCCGAGCAGTACTTC. Its protein product is CASSSGRSEQYF.

This clonotype was detected ten times or more. V gene TRBV6-6 combines with J gene TRBJ1-2; no reliable D call. This CDR3 comprises 13 residues. V was trimmed by 6 bases and J by 8 bases, leaving 16 bases between them. Germline V gene sequence: CDR1 MNHNY, CDR2 SVGAGI (reference sequence). The CDR3 spells CASRTRWTRGYTF. Here the CDR3 DNA reads TGTGCCAGCAGAACCAGGTGGACCCGAGGCTACACCTTC.

The chain is built from TRBV5-5 and TRBJ1-3; the D gene is possibly TRBD1 (6 bases). V was clipped by 3 bases and J by 4 bases, with 11 bases between them. The CDR3 is 14 amino acids. The germline CDR1 and CDR2 sequences are SGHKS and YYEKEE (reference sequence). The CDR3 loop is CASSWTADGNTIYF. CDR3 DNA sequence: TGTGCCAGCAGCTGGACAGCCGACGGAAACACCATATATTTT.